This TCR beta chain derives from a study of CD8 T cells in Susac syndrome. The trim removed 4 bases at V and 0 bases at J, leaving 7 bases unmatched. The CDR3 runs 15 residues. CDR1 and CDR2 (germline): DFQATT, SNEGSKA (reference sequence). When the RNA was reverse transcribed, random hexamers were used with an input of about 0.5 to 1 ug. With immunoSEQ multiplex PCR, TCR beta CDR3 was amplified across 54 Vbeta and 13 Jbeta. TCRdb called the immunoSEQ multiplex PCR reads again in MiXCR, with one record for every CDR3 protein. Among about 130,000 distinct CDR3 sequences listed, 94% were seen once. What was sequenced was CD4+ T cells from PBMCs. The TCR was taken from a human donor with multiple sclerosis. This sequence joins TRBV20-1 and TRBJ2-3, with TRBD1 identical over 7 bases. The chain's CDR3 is CSATRTGASTDTQYF. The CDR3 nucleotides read TGCAGTGCTACGAGAACAGGGGCGAGCACAGATACGCAGTATTTT.